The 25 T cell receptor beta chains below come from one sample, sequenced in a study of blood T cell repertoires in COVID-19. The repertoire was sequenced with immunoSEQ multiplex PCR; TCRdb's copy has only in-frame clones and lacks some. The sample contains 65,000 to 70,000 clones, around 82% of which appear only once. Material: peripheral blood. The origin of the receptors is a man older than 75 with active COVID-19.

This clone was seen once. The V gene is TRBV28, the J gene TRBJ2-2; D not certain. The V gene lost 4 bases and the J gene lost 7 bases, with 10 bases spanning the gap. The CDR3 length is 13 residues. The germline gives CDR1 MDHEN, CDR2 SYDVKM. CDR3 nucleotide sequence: TGTGCCAGCAGTTATGGCGGTGTCGGGGAGCTGTTTTTT. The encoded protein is CASSYGGVGELFF.

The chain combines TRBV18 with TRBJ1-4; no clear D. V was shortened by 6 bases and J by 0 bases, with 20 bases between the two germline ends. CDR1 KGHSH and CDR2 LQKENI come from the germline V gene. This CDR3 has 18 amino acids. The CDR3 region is CASSPGGRSGATNEKLFF. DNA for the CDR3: TGTGCCAGCTCCCCAGGAGGTCGTAGTGGCGCAACTAATGAAAAACTGTTTTTT.

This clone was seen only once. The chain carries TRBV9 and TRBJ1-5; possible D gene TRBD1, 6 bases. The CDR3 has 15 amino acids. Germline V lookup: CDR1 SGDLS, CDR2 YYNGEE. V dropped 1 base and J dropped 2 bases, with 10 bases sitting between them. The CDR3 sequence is CASSVTGTGNQPQHF. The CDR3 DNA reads TGTGCCAGCAGCGTAACAGGGACGGGCAATCAGCCCCAGCATTTT.

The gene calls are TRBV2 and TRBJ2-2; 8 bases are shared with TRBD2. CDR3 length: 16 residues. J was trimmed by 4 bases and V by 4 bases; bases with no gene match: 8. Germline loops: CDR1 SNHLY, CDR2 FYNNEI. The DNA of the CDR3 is TGTGCCAGCAGTGTCGGAGCGGGAGTTGGCACCGGGGAGCTGTTTTTT. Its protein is CASSVGAGVGTGELFF.

The CDR3 loop reads CASSPGASTDTQYF. In nucleotides, the CDR3 is TGTGCCAGCAGCCCCGGTGCTAGCACAGATACGCAGTATTTT. This sequence joins TRBV7-8 and TRBJ2-3, with D unclear. The CDR3 spans 14 residues. V was trimmed by 5 bases and J by 0 bases, leaving 9 bases between them. Germline V CDR1 and CDR2: SGHVS, FQNEAQ.

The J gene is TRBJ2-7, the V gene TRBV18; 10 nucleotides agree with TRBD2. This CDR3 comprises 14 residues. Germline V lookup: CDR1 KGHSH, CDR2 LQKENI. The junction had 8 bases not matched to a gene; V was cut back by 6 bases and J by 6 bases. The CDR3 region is CASSSSGGGFEQYF. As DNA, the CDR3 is TGTGCCAGCTCCTCTAGCGGGGGAGGTTTCGAGCAGTACTTC.

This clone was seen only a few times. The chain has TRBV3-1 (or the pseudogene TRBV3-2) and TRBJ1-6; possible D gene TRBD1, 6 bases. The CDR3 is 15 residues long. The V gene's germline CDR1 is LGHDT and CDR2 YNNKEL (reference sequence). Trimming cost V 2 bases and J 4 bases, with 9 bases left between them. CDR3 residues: CASSQTGKYNSPLHF. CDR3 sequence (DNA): TGTGCCAGCAGCCAAACAGGGAAATATAATTCACCCCTCCACTTT.

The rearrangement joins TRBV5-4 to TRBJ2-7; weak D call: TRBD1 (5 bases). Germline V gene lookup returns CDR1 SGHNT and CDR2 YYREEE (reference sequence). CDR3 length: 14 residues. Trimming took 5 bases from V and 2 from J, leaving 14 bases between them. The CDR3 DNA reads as TGTGCCAGCAGTGGGCAGGGAAAACCCTACGAGCAGTACTTC. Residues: CASSGQGKPYEQYF.

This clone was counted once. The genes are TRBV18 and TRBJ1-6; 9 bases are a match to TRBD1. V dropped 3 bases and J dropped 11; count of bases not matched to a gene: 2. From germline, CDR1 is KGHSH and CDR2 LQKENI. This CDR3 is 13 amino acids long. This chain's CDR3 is CASSPGDRAPLHF. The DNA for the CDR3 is TGTGCCAGCTCACCGGGGGACAGGGCACCCCTCCACTTT.

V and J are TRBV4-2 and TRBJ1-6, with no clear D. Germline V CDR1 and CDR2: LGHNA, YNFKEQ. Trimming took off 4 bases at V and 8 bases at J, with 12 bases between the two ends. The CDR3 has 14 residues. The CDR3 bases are TGTGCCAGCAGCCGACGATCCCAGGATTCACCCCTCCACTTT. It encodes CASSRRSQDSPLHF.

This chain's CDR3 is CASSPPQVMGTEAFF. DNA of the CDR3: TGTGCCAGCAGCCCGCCACAGGTAATGGGCACTGAAGCTTTCTTT. The chain couples TRBV7-2 to TRBJ1-1; D might be TRBD1 (5 bases). CDR3 length: 15 residues. The ends were cut back, 5 bases at V and 4 bases at J, with 17 bases in the middle. The germline V gene has CDR1 SGHTA and CDR2 FQGNSA.

The CDR3 DNA sequence: TGTGCCAGCAGCTTAGGGTCCCGGGGCTACACCTTC. Its translation: CASSLGSRGYTF. V and J are TRBV7-9 and TRBJ1-2; no clear D gene. The V end lost 1 base, the J end lost 8 bases, and 8 bases lay between the germline ends. The CDR3 is 12 amino acids. Germline CDR1 reads SEHNR; CDR2 reads FQNEAQ (reference sequence).

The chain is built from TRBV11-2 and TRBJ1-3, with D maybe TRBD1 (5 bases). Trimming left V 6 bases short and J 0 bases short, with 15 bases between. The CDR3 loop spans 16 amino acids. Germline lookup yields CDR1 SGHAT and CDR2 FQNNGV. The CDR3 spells CASRIGSGVSGNTIYF. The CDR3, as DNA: TGTGCCAGCAGGATAGGATCGGGGGTCTCTGGAAACACCATATATTTT.

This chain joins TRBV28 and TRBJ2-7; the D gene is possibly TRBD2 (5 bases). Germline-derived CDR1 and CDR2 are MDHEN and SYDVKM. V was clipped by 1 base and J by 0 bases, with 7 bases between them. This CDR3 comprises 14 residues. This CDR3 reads CASSLSEGSYEQYF. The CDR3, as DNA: TGTGCCAGCAGTTTATCCGAGGGCTCCTACGAGCAGTACTTC. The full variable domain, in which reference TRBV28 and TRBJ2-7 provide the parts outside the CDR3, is DVKVTQSSRYLVKRTGEKVFLECVQDMDHENMFWYRQDPGLGLRLIYFSYDVKMKEKGDIPEGYSVSREKKERFSLILESASTNQTSMYLCASSLSEGSYEQYFGPGTRLTVT.

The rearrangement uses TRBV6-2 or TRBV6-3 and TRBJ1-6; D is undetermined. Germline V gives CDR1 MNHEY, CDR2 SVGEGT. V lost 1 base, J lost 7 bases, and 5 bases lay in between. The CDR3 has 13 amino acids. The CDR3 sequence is CASSYFGNSPLHF. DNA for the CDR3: TGTGCCAGCAGTTACTTTGGCAATTCACCCCTCCACTTT.

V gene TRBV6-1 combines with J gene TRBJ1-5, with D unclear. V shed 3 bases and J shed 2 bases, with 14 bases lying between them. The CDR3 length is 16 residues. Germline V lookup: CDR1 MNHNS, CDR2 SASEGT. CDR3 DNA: TGTGCCAGCAGTGAGGGCCAGGTCCTGGGCAATCAGCCCCAGCATTTT. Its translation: CASSEGQVLGNQPQHF.

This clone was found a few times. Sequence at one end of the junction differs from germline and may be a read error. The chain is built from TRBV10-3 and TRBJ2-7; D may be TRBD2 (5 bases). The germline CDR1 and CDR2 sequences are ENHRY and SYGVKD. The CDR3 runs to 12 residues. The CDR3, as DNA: TGTGCCATCAGTACTAGTTCCTCCGAGCAGTACTTC. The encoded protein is CAISTSSSEQYF.

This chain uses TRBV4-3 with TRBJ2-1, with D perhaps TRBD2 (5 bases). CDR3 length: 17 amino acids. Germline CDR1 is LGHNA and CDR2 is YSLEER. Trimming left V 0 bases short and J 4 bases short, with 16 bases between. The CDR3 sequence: CASSQDNRLTKYNEQFF. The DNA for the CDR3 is TGCGCCAGCAGCCAAGATAACCGACTAACAAAATACAATGAGCAGTTCTTC.

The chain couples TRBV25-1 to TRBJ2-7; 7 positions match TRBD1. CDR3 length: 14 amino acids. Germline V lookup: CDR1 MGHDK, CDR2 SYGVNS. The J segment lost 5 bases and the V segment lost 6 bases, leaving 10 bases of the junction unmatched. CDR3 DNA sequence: TGTGCCAGCAGGCAGACAGGGATGTCTAACGAGCAGTACTTC. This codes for CASRQTGMSNEQYF.

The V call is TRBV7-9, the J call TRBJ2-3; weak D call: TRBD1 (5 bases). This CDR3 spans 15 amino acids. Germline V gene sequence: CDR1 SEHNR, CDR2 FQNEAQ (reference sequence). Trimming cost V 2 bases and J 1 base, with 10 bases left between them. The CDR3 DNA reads TGTGCCAGCAGCTTATTGGCAGGGCGCACAGATACGCAGTATTTT. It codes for CASSLLAGRTDTQYF.

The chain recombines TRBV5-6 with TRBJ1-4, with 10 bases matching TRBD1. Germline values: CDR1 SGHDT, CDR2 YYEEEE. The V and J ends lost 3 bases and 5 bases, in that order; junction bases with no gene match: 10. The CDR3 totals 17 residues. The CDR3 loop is CASSWTGGGMGNEKLFF. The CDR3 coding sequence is TGTGCCAGCAGCTGGACAGGGGGAGGGATGGGGAATGAAAAACTGTTTTTT. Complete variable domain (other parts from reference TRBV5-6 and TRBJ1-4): DAGVTQSPTHLIKTRGQQVTLRCSPKSGHDTVSWYQQALGQGPQFIFQYYEEEERQRGNFPDRFSGHQFPNYSSELNVNALLLGDSALYLCASSWTGGGMGNEKLFFGSGTQLSVL.

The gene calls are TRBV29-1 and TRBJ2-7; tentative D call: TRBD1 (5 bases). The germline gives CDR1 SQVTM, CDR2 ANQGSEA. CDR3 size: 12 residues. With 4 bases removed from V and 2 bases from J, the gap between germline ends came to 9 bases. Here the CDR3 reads CSVADSPYEQYF. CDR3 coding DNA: TGCAGCGTTGCCGACAGTCCCTACGAGCAGTACTTC.

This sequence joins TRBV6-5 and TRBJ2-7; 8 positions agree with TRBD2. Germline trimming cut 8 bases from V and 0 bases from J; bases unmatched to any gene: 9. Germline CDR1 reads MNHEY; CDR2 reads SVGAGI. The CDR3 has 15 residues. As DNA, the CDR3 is TGTGCCAGCGGTTTCGGGGGGGGAAGCTCCTACGAGCAGTACTTC. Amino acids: CASGFGGGSSYEQYF.

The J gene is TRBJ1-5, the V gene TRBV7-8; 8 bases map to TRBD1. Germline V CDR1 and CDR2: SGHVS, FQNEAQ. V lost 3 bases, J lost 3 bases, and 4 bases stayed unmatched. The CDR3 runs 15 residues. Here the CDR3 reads CASSFGTGDNQPQHF. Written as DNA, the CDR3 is TGTGCCAGCAGCTTCGGGACAGGAGACAATCAGCCCCAGCATTTT. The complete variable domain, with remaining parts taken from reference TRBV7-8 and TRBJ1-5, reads GAGVSQSPRYKVAKRGQDVALRCDPISGHVSLFWYQQALGQGPEFLTYFQNEAQLDKSGLPSDRFFAERPEGSVSTLKIQRTQQEDSAVYLCASSFGTGDNQPQHFGDGTRLSIL.

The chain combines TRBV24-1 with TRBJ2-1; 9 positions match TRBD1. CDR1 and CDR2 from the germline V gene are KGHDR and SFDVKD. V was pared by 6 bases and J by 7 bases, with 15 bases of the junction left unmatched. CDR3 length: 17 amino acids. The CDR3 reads CATSTNRDRVSLNEQFF. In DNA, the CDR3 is TGTGCCACCAGTACGAACCGGGACAGGGTAAGTTTGAATGAGCAGTTCTTC.